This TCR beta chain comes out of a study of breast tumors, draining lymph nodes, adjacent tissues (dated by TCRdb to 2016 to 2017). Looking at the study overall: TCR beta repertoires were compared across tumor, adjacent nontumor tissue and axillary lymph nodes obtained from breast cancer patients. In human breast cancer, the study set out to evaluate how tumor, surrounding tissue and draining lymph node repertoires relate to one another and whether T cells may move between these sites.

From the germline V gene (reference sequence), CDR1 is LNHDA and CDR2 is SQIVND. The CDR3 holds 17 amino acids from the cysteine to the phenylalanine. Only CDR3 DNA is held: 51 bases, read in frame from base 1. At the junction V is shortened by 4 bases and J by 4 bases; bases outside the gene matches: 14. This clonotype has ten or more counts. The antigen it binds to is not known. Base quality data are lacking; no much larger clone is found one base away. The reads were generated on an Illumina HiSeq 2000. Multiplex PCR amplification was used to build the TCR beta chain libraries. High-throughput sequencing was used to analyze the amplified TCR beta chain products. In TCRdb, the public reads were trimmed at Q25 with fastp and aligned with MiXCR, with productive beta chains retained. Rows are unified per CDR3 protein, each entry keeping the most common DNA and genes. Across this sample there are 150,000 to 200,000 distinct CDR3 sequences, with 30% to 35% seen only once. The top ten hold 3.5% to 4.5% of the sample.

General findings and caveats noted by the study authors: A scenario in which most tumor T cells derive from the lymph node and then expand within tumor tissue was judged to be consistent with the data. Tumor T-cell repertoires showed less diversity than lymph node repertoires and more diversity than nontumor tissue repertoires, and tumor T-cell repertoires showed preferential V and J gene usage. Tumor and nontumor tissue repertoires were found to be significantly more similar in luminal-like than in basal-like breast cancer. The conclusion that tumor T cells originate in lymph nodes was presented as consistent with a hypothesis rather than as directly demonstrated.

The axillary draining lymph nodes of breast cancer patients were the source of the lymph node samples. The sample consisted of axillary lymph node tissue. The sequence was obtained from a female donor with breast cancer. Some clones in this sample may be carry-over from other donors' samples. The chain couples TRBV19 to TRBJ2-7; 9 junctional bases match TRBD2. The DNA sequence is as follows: TGTGCCAGTAGTACGACCGCCGGCGGGGGGGGCGGTTACGAGCAGTACTTC. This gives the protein CASSTTAGGGGGYEQYF.